This entry concerns a single TCR beta chain. The data originate from a study of blood T cell repertoires in COVID-19. About the study: Acute-phase and convalescent COVID-19 samples originated in the United States, Italy and Spain. The analysed material was cDNA or gDNA that came from T cells, B-cell-depleted T cells, or PBMCs.

Study processing details: Cell counts per sample came from amplifying reference gene primers. Clones were sequenced by immunoSEQ multiplex PCR, and TCRdb holds only the in-frame ones, with some missing. That table gives V, J and clone size, and the DNA gave D and trimming. Of roughly 300,000 clones listed, around 86% are singletons. Germline CDR1 reads MNHEY; CDR2 reads SVGAGI. V was shortened by 2 bases and J by 3 bases, with 7 bases between the two germline ends. The CDR3 extends over 13 amino acids. V usage is TRBV6-5 and J usage is TRBJ1-2; D uncertain. The receptor was derived from a woman aged 55-70 years with active or convalescent COVID-19. Sequences were obtained from peripheral blood. In DNA form, the CDR3 reads TGTGCCAGCAGTTACGAGCGAGACTATGGCTACACCTTC. Its translation: CASSYERDYGYTF.